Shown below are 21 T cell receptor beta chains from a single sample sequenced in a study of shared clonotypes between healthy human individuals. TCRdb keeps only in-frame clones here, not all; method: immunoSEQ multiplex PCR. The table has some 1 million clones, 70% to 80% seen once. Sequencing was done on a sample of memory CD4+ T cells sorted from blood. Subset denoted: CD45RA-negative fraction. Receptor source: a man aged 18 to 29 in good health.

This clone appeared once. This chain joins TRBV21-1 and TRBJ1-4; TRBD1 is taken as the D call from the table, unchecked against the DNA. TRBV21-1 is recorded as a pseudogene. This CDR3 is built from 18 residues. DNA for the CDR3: TGTGCCAGCAGCAAAGTGGGGCGTAGGAGATCAACTAATGAAAAACTGTTTTTT. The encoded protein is CASSKVGRRRSTNEKLFF.

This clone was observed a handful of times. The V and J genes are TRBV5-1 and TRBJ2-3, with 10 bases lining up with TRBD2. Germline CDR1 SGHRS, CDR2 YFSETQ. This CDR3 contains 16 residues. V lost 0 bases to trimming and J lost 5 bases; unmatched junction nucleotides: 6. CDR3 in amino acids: CASSLGVAGGLDTQYF. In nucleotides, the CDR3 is TGCGCCAGCAGCTTGGGTGTAGCGGGAGGATTAGATACGCAGTATTTT.

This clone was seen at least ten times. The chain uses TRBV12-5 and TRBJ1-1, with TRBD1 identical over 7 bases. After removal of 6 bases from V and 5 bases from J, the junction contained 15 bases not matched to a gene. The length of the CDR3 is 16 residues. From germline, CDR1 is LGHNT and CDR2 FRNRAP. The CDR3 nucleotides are TGTGCTAGTGGCGCCGGGACAGTCGGTGTTGGGACTGAAGCTTTCTTT. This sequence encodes CASGAGTVGVGTEAFF.

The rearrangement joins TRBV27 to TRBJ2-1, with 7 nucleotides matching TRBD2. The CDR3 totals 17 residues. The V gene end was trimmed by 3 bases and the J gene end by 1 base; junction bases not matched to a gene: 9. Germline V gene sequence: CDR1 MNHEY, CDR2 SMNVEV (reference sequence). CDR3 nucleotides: TGTGCCAGCAGTTTTCCCGGACTAGGAGGGTCCTACAATGAGCAGTTCTTC. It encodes CASSFPGLGGSYNEQFF.

The CDR3 loop reads CASSPKGQTSYNYGYTF. The CDR3 DNA is TGTGCCAGCAGCCCGAAGGGGCAAACTTCTTATAACTATGGCTACACCTTC. The chain uses TRBV7-9 and TRBJ1-2; the D gene is possibly TRBD1 (5 bases). This CDR3 contains 17 residues. The V end lost 5 bases, the J end lost 1 base, and 20 bases lay between the germline ends. Germline lookup yields CDR1 SEHNR and CDR2 FQNEAQ (reference sequence).

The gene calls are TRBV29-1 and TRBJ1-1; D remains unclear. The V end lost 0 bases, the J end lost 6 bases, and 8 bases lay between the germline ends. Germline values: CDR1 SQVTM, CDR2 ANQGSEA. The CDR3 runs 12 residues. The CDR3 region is CSVEEGKAEAFF. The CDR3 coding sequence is TGCAGCGTTGAAGAAGGCAAGGCTGAAGCTTTCTTT.

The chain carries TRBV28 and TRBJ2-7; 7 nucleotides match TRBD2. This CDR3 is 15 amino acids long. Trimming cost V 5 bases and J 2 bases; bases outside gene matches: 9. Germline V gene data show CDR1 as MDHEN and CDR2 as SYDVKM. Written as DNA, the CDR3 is TGTGCCAGCAGTCAGATTTGGGGAGGGGCCTACGAGCAGTACTTC. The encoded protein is CASSQIWGGAYEQYF.

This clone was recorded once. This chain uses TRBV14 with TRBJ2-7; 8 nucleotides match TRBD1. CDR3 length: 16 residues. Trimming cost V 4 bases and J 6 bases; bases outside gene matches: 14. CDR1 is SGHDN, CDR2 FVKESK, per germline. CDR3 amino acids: CASSRPTGGVKGEQYF. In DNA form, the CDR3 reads TGTGCCAGCAGCCGACCCACAGGGGGAGTTAAGGGCGAGCAGTACTTC.

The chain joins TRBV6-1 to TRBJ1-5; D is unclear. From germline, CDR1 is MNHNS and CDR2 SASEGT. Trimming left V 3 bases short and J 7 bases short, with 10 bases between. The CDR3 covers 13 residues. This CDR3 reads CASSETYDQPQHF. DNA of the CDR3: TGTGCCAGCAGTGAGACATATGACCAGCCCCAGCATTTT.

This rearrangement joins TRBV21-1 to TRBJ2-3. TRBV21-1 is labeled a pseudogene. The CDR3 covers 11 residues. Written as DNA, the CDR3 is TGTGCCAGTAAGGGCACAGATACGCAGTATTTT. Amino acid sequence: CASKGTDTQYF.

The CDR3 protein is CASDLNTGELFF. DNA for the CDR3: TGTGCATCAGACCTAAACACCGGGGAGCTGTTTTTT. This chain links TRBV6-1 with TRBJ2-2, with no clear D. The CDR3 loop spans 12 amino acids. Germline CDR1 is MNHNS and CDR2 is SASEGT.

CDR3 in DNA: TGTGCCAGCAGCTTAGCGGCTACGAACACCGGGGAGCTGTTTTTT. Its protein product is CASSLAATNTGELFF. V and J are TRBV7-2 and TRBJ2-2; D is unresolved. Trimming took off 0 bases at V and 0 bases at J, with 5 bases between the two ends. Germline V CDR1 and CDR2: SGHTA, FQGNSA. This CDR3 spans 15 amino acids.

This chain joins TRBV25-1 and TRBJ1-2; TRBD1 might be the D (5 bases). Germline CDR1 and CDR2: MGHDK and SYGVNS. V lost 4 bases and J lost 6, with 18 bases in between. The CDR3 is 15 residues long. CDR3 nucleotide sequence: TGTGCCAGCAGTGCATTGGGGGATAGGGTCGATGGCTACACCTTC. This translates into CASSALGDRVDGYTF.

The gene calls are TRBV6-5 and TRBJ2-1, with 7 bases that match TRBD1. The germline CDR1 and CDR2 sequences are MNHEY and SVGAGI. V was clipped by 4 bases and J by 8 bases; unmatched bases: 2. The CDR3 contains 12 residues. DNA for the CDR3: TGTGCCAGCAGTTCAACAGGGGATGAGCAGTTCTTC. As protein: CASSSTGDEQFF.

The CDR3 loop reads CASSATGADTEAFF. CDR3 coding DNA: TGTGCCAGCAGCGCCACTGGGGCGGACACTGAAGCTTTCTTT. The chain employs TRBV7-3 and TRBJ1-1, with D possibly matching TRBD1 (5 bases). CDR3 length equals 14 residues. Germline V gene sequence: CDR1 SGHTA, CDR2 FQGTGA. Trimming stripped 5 bases from V and 3 bases from J, with 13 bases between.

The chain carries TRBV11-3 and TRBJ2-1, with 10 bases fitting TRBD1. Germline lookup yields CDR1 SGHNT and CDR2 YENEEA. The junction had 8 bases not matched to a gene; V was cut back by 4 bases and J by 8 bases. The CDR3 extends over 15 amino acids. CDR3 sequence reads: CASSSGQGIWDEQFF. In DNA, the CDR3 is TGTGCCAGCAGCTCGGGACAGGGGATCTGGGATGAGCAGTTCTTC.

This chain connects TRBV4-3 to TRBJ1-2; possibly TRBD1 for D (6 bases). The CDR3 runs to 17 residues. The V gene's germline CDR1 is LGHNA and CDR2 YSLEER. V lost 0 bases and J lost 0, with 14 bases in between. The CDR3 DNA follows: TGCGCCAGCAGCCAAGACCCTTGGACAGATCCTAACTATGGCTACACCTTC. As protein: CASSQDPWTDPNYGYTF.

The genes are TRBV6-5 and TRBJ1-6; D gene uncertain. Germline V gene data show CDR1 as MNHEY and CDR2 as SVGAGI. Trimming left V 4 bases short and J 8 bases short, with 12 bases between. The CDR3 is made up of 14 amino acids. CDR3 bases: TGTGCCAGCAGTTCGGCGGGGAGTTATTCACCCCTCCACTTT. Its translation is CASSSAGSYSPLHF.

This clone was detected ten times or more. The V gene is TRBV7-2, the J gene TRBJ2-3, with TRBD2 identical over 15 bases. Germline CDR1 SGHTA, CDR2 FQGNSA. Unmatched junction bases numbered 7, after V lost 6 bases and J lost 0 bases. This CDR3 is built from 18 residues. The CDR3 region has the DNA TGTGCCAGCAGTACGGGACTAGCGGGGGGCGGCAGCACAGATACGCAGTATTTT. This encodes CASSTGLAGGGSTDTQYF.

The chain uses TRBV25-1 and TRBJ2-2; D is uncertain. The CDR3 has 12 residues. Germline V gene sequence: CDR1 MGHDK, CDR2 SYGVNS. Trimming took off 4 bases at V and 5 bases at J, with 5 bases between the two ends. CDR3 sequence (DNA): TGTGCCAGCAGTGTCGGAACCGGGGAGCTGTTTTTT. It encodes CASSVGTGELFF.

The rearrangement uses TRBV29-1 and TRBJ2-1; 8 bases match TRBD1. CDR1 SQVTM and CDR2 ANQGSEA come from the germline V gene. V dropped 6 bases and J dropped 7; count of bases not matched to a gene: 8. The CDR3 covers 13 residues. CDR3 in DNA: TGCAGCGTCGCAGGGGGCGCAGGGAATGAGCAGTTCTTC. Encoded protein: CSVAGGAGNEQFF.